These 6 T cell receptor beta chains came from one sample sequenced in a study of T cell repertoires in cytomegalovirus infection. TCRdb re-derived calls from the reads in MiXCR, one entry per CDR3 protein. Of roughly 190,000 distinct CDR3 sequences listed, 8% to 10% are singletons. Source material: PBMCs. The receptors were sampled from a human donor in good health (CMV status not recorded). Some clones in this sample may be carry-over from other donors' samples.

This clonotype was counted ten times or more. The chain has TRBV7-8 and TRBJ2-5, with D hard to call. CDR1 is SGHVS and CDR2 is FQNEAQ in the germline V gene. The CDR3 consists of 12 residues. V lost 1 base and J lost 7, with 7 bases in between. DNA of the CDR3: TGTGCCAGCAGCTTAGTCCGTGCGACCCAGTACTTC. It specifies CASSLVRATQYF.

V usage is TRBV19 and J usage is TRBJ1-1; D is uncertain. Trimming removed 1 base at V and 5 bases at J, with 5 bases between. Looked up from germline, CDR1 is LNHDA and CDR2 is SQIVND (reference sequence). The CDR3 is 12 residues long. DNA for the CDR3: TGTGCCAGTAGTATAGGGGAAACTGAAGCTTTCTTT. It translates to CASSIGETEAFF.

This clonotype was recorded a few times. Written as DNA, the CDR3 is TGCAGTGCTAGTCCCCATTCAAGGTTAGACACCATATATTTT. This codes for CSASPHSRLDTIYF. The chain has TRBV20-1 and TRBJ1-3; D is uncertain. CDR1 DFQATT and CDR2 SNEGSKA come from the germline V gene (reference sequence). This CDR3 region has 14 residues. V shed 3 bases and J shed 8 bases, with 17 bases lying between them.

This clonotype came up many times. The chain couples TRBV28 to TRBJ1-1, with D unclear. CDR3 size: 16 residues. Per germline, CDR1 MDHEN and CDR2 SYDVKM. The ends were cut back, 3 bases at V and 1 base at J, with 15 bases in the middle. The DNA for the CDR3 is TGTGCCAGCAGTTTTGCCCCGGGTAGAGGGAACACTGAAGCTTTCTTT. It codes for CASSFAPGRGNTEAFF.

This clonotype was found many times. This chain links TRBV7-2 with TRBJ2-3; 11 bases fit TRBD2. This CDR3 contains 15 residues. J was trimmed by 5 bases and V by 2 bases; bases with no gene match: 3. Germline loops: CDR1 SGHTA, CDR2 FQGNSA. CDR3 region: CASSLLGLAEDTQYF. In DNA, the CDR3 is TGTGCCAGCAGCTTACTGGGACTAGCGGAAGATACGCAGTATTTT.

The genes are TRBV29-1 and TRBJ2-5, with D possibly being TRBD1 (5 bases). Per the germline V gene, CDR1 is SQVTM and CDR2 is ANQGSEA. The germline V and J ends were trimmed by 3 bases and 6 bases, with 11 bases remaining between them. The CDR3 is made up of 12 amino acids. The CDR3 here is CSVEKGMKTQYF. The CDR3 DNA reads TGCAGCGTTGAGAAGGGGATGAAGACCCAGTACTTC.